This T cell receptor (beta chain) was identified in a study of identical twins. Study-level points and caveats: Models predicted less out-of-frame TCR alpha sharing in monozygotic twins than was found.

Germline CDR1 LNHDA, CDR2 SQIVND (reference sequence). Trimming took 5 bases from V and 5 from J, leaving 16 bases between them. This CDR3 comprises 15 residues. One entry per CDR3 protein results from TCRdb running MiXCR on the 5' RACE reads. The sample yields just under 550,000 distinct CDR3 sequences, 12% to 15% seen once. Points on this clonotype: Its antigen is undetermined.

This sample also appeared in a second study, on yellow fever vaccine responses in identical twins.

The chain is built from TRBV19 and TRBJ2-1; D is perhaps TRBD2 (5 bases). The source is a woman younger than 35 in good health. The sample comprised CD4+ T cells sorted from blood. The CDR3 region has the DNA TGTGCCAGTAGTTATCTAGCACGGGCCAACAATGAGCAGTTCTTC. It is translated as CASSYLARANNEQFF.